This TCR beta chain was captured by sequencing in a study of T cell repertoires in cytomegalovirus infection. Study overall: The public TCR beta signatures pointed to both CMV infection and matching HLA type. Study results and limitations: CMV carriers having the relevant HLA were flagged by cumulative public TCR beta family frequency. HLA-C-restricted CMV clonotypes gave the most frequent clonotype in two of eight donors.

This clonotype appeared a few times. The antigen remains unidentified. The ends were cut back, 4 bases at V and 3 bases at J, with 10 bases in the middle. The CDR3 is 14 residues long. Germline V gene lookup returns CDR1 MDHEN and CDR2 SYDVKM. Each CDR3 protein gets one entry after TCRdb re-called the reads with MiXCR. The sample shows some 200,000 distinct CDR3 sequences, 8.5% to 10% of them seen only once. The chain couples TRBV28 to TRBJ1-5; D gene ambiguous. The TCR comes from a human donor in good health (CMV status not recorded). Some clones in this sample may be carry-over from other donors' samples. Sequencing was performed on PBMCs. The CDR3 DNA is TGTGCCAGCAGTTCGAGGCGGGACAATCAGCCCCAGCATTTT. It translates to CASSSRRDNQPQHF.